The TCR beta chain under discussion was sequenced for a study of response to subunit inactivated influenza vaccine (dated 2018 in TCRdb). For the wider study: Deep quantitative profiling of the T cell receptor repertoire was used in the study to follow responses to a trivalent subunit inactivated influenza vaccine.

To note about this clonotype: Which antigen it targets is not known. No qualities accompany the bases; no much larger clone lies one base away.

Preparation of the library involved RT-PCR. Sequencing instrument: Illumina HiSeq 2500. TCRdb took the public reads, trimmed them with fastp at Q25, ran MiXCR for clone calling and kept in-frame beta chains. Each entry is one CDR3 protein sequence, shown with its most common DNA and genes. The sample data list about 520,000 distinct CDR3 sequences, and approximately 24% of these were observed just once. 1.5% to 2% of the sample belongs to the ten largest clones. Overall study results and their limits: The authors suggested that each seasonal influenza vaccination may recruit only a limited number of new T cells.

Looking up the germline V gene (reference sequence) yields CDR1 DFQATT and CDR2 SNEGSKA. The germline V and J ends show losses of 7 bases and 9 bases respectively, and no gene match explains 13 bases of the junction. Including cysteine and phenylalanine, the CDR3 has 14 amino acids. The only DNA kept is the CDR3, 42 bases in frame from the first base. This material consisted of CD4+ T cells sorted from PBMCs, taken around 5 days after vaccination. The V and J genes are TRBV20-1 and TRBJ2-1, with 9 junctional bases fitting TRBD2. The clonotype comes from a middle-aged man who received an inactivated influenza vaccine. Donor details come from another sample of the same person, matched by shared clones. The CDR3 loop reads CSVGSAGGLREQFF. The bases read TGCAGTGTGGGCTCGGCGGGAGGGCTTCGTGAGCAGTTCTTC.